A single sample gave rise to the 15 T cell receptor beta chains below, sequenced in a study of blood T cell repertoires in COVID-19. Here immunoSEQ multiplex PCR was the method, and the copy in TCRdb shows in-frame clones only, minus some. The table records roughly 140,000 clones, more than 80% of them present only once. Sequencing used peripheral blood. The receptor source for this set is a woman aged 40 to 55 with acute or convalescent COVID-19.

The chain carries TRBV9 and TRBJ2-7, with 7 bases fitting TRBD1. The CDR3 spans 14 residues. Germline CDR1 and CDR2: SGDLS and YYNGEE. The V segment lost 3 bases and the J segment 0 bases; nucleotides outside the gene matches: 3. The CDR3 protein is CASSGRDSSYEQYF. CDR3 in DNA: TGTGCCAGCAGCGGTCGGGACAGCTCCTACGAGCAGTACTTC.

This clone was seen just once. The chain combines TRBV19 with TRBJ1-1; TRBD1 matches at 10 bases. This CDR3 has 14 amino acids. The V segment lost 6 bases and the J segment 7 bases; nucleotides outside the gene matches: 8. Germline CDR1 and CDR2: LNHDA and SQIVND (reference sequence). CDR3 in amino acids: CASRRDRGRNEAFF. CDR3 DNA sequence: TGTGCCAGTAGGCGGGACAGGGGCCGAAATGAAGCTTTCTTT.

The rearrangement links TRBV19 to TRBJ2-6; perhaps TRBD2 as D (5 bases). Germline V lookup: CDR1 LNHDA, CDR2 SQIVND (reference sequence). The CDR3 runs 18 residues. Trimming removed 3 bases at V and 1 base at J, with 16 bases between. The CDR3 protein is CASSIFLGVRSGANVLTF. DNA of the CDR3: TGTGCCAGTAGTATTTTTCTGGGAGTAAGGTCTGGGGCCAACGTCCTGACTTTC.

The chain links TRBV10-3 to TRBJ1-6; 8 nucleotides align to TRBD1. The CDR3 runs 16 residues. V lost 4 bases, J lost 0 bases, and 2 bases stayed unmatched. The V gene's germline CDR1 is ENHRY and CDR2 SYGVKD. CDR3 sequence: CAISAGGDSYNSPLHF. CDR3 in DNA: TGTGCCATCAGTGCAGGGGGCGACTCCTATAATTCACCCCTCCACTTT.

This clone turned up a few times. V gene TRBV29-1 combines with J gene TRBJ1-2, with 9 bases aligning to TRBD1. The CDR3 is 12 residues long. The germline V gene encodes CDR1 SQVTM and CDR2 ANQGSEA. The trim removed 4 bases at V and 8 bases at J, leaving 5 bases unmatched. The CDR3 here is CSVADRGTGYTF. The CDR3 nucleotides read TGCAGCGTTGCCGACAGGGGGACAGGCTACACCTTC.

The genes are TRBV3-1 (or the pseudogene TRBV3-2) and TRBJ2-1; TRBD2 matches at 9 bases. V shed 1 base and J 7 bases; nucleotides not matched to a gene: 5. The germline V gene has CDR1 LGHDT and CDR2 YNNKEL (reference sequence). The CDR3 spans 15 residues. CDR3 DNA sequence: TGTGCCAGCAGCCAAGGTGGCGGGAGGGAGAATGAGCAGTTCTTC. Its protein is CASSQGGGRENEQFF.

The chain recombines TRBV14 with TRBJ2-1; D possibly corresponds to TRBD1 (6 bases). V lost 5 bases, J lost 9 bases, and 17 bases lay in between. The CDR3 is 14 amino acids. Germline V gene sequence: CDR1 SGHDN, CDR2 FVKESK. CDR3 loop: CASSADRRYSEQFF. The CDR3 DNA reads TGTGCCAGCAGCGCCGACAGGAGATATAGTGAGCAGTTCTTC. Using reference TRBV14 and TRBJ2-1 for the parts outside the CDR3, the full variable domain is EAGVTQFPSHSVIEKGQTVTLRCDPISGHDNLYWYRRVMGKEIKFLLHFVKESKQDESGMPNNRFLAERTGGTYSTLKVQPAELEDSGVYFCASSADRRYSEQFFGPGTRLTVL.

V gene TRBV7-2 combines with J gene TRBJ2-7; D is undetermined. The CDR3 contains 13 residues. The ends were cut back, 2 bases at V and 3 bases at J, with 8 bases in the middle. Germline V gene sequence: CDR1 SGHTA, CDR2 FQGNSA. The CDR3 region has the DNA TGTGCCAGCAGCTTACAGGCAGACTACGAGCAGTACTTC. It translates to CASSLQADYEQYF.

The chain is built from TRBV12-3 or TRBV12-4 and TRBJ2-7, with TRBD1 identical over 7 bases. The CDR3 runs to 12 residues. V dropped 5 bases and J dropped 3; count of bases not matched to a gene: 1. CDR3 residues: CASSDRVYEQYF. Written as DNA, the CDR3 is TGTGCCAGCAGTGACAGGGTCTACGAGCAGTACTTC.

This chain links TRBV9 with TRBJ2-7; tentative D call: TRBD1 (6 bases). The CDR3 loop spans 14 amino acids. V gave up 3 bases and J gave up 7 bases, with 17 bases separating them. Germline CDR1 reads SGDLS; CDR2 reads YYNGEE. Here the CDR3 DNA reads TGTGCCAGCAGCGAGTGGGACACCCCCTGGGAGCAGTACTTC. Amino acid sequence: CASSEWDTPWEQYF.

The V gene is TRBV11-2, the J gene TRBJ2-3; D gene unclear. Trimming left V 2 bases short and J 5 bases short, with 2 bases between. CDR1 and CDR2 (germline): SGHAT, FQNNGV. This CDR3 is 11 amino acids long. Here the CDR3 DNA reads TGTGCCAGCAGCTTACAAGATACGCAGTATTTT. Its protein product is CASSLQDTQYF.

V is TRBV3-1 (or the pseudogene TRBV3-2) and J is TRBJ2-1; D call uncertain. The CDR3 runs 13 residues. Germline values: CDR1 LGHDT, CDR2 YNNKEL (reference sequence). V shed 2 bases and J shed 9 bases, with 11 bases lying between them. CDR3 sequence: CASSQTPFSEQFF. The CDR3, as DNA: TGTGCCAGCAGCCAAACCCCCTTCAGTGAGCAGTTCTTC.

This chain connects TRBV4-2 to TRBJ2-5; 8 bases map to TRBD2. Germline loops: CDR1 LGHNA, CDR2 YNFKEQ. V lost 2 bases, J lost 7 bases, and 12 bases stayed unmatched. The CDR3 length is 16 residues. CDR3 sequence: CASSQNLLAGGMTQYF. The CDR3 coding sequence is TGTGCCAGCAGCCAAAATTTGTTGGCGGGGGGAATGACCCAGTACTTC.

The J gene is TRBJ2-5, the V gene TRBV3-1 (or the pseudogene TRBV3-2); D is perhaps TRBD2 (5 bases). There are 13 residues in the CDR3. With 5 bases removed from V and 7 bases from J, the gap between germline ends came to 14 bases. In germline, CDR1 is LGHDT, CDR2 YNNKEL (reference sequence). CDR3 coding DNA: TGTGCCAGCAGCGACGGGAACCTGGGGACCCAGTACTTC. Its translation: CASSDGNLGTQYF.

As for this clone: Other nucleotide sequences from this sample produce the same CDR3. The chain employs TRBV5-5 and TRBJ1-6; 8 bases fit TRBD1. This CDR3 has 14 amino acids. Looked up from germline, CDR1 is SGHKS and CDR2 is YYEKEE (reference sequence). The ends lost 3 bases at V and 7 bases at J; junction bases unmatched: 3. Here the CDR3 DNA reads TGTGCCAGCAGCTCCGACAGGGGAAATTCACCCCTCCACTTT. Protein product: CASSSDRGNSPLHF.